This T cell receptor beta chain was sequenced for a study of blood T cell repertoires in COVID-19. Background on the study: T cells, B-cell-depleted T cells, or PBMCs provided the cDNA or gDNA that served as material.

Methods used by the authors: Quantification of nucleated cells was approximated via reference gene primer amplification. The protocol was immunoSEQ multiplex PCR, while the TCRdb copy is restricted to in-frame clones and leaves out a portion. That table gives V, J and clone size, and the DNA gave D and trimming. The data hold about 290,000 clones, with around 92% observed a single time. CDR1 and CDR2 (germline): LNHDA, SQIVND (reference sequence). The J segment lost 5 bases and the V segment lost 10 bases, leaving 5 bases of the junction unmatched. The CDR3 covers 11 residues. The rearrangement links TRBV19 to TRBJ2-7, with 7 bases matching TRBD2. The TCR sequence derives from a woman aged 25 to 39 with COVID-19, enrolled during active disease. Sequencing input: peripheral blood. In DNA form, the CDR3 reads TGTGCCACCATGGGGGGGGACGAGCAGTACTTC. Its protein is CATMGGDEQYF.